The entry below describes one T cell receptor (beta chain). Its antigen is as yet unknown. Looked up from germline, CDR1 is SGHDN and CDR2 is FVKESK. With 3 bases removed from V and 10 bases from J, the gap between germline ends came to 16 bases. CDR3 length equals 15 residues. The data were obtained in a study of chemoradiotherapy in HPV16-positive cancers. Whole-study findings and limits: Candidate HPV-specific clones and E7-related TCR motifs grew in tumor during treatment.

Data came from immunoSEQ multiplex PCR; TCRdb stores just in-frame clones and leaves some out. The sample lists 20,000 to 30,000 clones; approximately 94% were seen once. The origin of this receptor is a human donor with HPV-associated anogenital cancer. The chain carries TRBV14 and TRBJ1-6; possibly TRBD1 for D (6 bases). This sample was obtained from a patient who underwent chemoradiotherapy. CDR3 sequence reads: CASSQNQGRNSPLHF. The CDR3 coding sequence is TGTGCCAGCAGCCAGAATCAGGGGAGGAACTCACCCCTCCACTTT.